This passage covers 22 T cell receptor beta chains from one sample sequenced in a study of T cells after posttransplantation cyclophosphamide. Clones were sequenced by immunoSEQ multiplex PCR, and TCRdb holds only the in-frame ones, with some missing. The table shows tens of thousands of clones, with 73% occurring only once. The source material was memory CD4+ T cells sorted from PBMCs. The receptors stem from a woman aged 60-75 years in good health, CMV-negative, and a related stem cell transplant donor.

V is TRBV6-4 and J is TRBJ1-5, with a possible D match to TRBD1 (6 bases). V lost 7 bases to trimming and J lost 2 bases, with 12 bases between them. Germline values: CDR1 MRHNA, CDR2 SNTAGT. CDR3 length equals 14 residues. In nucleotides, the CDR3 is TGTGCCAGCATTTTACAGGGAGGCAATCAGCCCCAGCATTTT. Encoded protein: CASILQGGNQPQHF.

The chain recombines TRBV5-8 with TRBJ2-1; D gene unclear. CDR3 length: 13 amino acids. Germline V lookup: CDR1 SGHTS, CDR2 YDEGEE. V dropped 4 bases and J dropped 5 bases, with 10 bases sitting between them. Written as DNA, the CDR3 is TGTGCCAGCAGCGCGGTGTGGGACAATGAGCAGTTCTTC. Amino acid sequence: CASSAVWDNEQFF.

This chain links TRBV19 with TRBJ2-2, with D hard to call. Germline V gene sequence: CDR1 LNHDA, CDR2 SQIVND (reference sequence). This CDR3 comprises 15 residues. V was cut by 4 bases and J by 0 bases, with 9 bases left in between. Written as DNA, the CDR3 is TGTGCCAGTAGTAGCTCGGTAGCGAACACCGGGGAGCTGTTTTTT. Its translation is CASSSSVANTGELFF.

Here the CDR3 DNA reads TGTGCCCGGGACCTTCGGGGGGCGAGTGGCTACACCTTC. It yields the protein CARDLRGASGYTF. The V call is TRBV30, the J call TRBJ1-2; TRBD1 is a possible D gene (6 bases). V lost 8 bases and J 7 bases, leaving 20 bases between the germline ends. Germline CDR1 is GTSNPN and CDR2 is SVGIG (reference sequence). CDR3 length: 13 residues.

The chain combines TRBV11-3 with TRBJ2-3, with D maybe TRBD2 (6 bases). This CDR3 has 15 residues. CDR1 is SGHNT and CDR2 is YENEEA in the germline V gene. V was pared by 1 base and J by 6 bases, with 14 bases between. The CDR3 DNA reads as TGTGCCAGCAGCTTAGCGGGAGTTGGTTCGGATACGCAGTATTTT. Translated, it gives CASSLAGVGSDTQYF.

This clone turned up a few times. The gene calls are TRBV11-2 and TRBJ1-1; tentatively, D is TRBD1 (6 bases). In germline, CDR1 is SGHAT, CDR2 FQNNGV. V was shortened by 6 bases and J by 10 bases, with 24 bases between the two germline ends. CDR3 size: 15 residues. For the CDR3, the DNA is TGTGCCAGCAGAAGAGGGTGGGACACGGGGCAGGCAGCTTTCTTT. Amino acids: CASRRGWDTGQAAFF.

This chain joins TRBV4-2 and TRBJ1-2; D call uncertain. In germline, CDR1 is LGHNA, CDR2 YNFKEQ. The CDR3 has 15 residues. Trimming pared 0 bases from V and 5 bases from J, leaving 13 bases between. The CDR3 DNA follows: TGTGCCAGCAGCCAAGATAAGCAACCGCTGTATGGCTACACCTTC. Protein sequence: CASSQDKQPLYGYTF.

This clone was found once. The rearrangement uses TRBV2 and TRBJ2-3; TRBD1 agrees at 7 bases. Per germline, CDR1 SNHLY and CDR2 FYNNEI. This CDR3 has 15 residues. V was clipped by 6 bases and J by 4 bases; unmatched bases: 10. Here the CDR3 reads CASSPQGLLSDTQYF. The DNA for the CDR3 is TGTGCCAGCAGCCCACAGGGGCTCCTTTCAGATACGCAGTATTTT.

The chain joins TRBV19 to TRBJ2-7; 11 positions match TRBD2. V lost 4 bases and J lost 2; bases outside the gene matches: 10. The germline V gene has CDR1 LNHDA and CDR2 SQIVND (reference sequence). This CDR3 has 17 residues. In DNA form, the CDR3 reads TGTGCCAGTAGTACTCCATCTACTAGCGGGAGTACCTACGAGCAGTACTTC. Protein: CASSTPSTSGSTYEQYF.

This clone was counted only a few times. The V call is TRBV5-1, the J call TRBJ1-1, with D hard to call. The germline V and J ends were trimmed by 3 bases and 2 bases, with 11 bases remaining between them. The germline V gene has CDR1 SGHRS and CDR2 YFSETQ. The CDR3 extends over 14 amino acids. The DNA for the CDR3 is TGCGCCAGCAGCTCGCAAGATCTAAACACTGAAGCTTTCTTT. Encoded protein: CASSSQDLNTEAFF.

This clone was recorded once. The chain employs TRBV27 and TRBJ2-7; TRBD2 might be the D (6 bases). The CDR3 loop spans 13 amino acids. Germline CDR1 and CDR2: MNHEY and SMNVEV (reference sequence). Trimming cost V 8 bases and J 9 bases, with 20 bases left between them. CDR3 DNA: TGTGCCAGCGCGGCGCAGGCCCTCGGGGGGCAGTACTTC. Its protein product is CASAAQALGGQYF.

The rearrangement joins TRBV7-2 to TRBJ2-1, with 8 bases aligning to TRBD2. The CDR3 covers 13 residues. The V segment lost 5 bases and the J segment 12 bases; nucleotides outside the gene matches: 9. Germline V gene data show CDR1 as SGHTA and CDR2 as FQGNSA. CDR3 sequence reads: CASSTRTSSGQFF. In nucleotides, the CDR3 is TGTGCCAGCAGCACTCGGACTAGCTCCGGGCAGTTCTTC. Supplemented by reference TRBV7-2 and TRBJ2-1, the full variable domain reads GAGVSQSPSNKVTEKGKDVELRCDPISGHTALYWYRQSLGQGLEFLIYFQGNSAPDKSGLPSDRFSAERTGGSVSTLTIQRTQQEDSAVYLCASSTRTSSGQFFGPGTRLTVL.

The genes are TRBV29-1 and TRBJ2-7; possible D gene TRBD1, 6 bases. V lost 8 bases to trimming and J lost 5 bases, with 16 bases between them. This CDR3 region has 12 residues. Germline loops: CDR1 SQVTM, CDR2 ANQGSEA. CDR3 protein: CSLKGVGDEQYF. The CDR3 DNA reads TGCAGCTTAAAGGGGGTAGGGGACGAGCAGTACTTC.

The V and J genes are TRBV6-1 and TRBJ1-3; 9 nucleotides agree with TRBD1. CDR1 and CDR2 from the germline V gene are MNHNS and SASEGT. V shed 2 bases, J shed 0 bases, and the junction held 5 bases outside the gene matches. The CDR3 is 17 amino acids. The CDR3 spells CASSERQGDYSGNTIYF. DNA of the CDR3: TGTGCCAGCAGTGAACGACAGGGGGACTACTCTGGAAACACCATATATTTT.

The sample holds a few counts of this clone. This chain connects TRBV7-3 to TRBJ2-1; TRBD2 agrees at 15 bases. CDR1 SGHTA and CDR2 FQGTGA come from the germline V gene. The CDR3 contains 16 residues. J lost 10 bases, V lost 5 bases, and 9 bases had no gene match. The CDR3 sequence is CASSASGTSGRREQFF. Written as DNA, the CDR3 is TGTGCCAGCAGCGCAAGCGGGACTAGCGGGAGGAGGGAGCAGTTCTTC.

The CDR3 here is CASSLSSAGSGELFF. CDR3 nucleotide sequence: TGTGCCAGCAGTTTATCCTCGGCGGGTAGCGGGGAGCTGTTTTTT. The chain employs TRBV28 and TRBJ2-2; maybe TRBD2 (5 bases). The germline V and J ends were trimmed by 1 base and 7 bases, with 13 bases remaining between them. CDR1 and CDR2 from the germline V gene are MDHEN and SYDVKM. CDR3 length equals 15 residues.

Here the CDR3 reads CASSDSWNQPQHF. The CDR3 DNA is TGTGCCAGCAGCGACAGTTGGAATCAGCCCCAGCATTTT. The gene calls are TRBV28 and TRBJ1-5, with D perhaps TRBD1 (5 bases). The germline gives CDR1 MDHEN, CDR2 SYDVKM. CDR3 length equals 13 residues. V was clipped by 6 bases and J by 4 bases, with 10 bases between them.

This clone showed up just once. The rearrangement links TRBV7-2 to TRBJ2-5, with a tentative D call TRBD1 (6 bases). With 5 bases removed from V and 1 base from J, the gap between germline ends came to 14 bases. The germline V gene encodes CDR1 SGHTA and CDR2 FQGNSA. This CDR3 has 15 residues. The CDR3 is CASSLRHRVQETQYF. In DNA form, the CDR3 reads TGTGCCAGCAGCCTTAGACACAGGGTCCAAGAGACCCAGTACTTC.

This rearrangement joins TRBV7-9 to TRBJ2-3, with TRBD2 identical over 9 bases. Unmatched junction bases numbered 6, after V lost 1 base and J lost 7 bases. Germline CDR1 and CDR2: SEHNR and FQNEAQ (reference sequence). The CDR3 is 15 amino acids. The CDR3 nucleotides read TGTGCCAGCAGCTTAGAAGGACTAGCGAGACATACGCAGTATTTT. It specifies CASSLEGLARHTQYF.

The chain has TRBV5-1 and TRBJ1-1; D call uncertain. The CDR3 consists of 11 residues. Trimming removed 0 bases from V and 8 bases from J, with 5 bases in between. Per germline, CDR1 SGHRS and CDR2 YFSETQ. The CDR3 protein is CASSLDREAFF. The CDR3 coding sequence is TGCGCCAGCAGCTTGGACAGAGAAGCTTTCTTT. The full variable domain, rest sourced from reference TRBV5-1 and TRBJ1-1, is KAGVTQTPRYLIKTRGQQVTLSCSPISGHRSVSWYQQTPGQGLQFLFEYFSETQRNKGNFPGRFSGRQFSNSRSEMNVSTLELGDSALYLCASSLDREAFFGQGTRLTVV.

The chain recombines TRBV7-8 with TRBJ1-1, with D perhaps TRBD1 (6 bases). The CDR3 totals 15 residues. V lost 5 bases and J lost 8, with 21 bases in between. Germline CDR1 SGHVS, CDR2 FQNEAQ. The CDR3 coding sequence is TGTGCCAGCAGCCGCTCACCCGACAGAGGGGGAGAAGCTTTCTTT. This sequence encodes CASSRSPDRGGEAFF.

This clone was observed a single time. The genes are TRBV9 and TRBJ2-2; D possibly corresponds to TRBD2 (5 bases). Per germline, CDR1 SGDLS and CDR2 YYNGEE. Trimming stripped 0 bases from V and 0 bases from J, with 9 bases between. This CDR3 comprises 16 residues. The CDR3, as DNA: TGTGCCAGCAGCGTAGGGGCGGGCGCGAACACCGGGGAGCTGTTTTTT. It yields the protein CASSVGAGANTGELFF.